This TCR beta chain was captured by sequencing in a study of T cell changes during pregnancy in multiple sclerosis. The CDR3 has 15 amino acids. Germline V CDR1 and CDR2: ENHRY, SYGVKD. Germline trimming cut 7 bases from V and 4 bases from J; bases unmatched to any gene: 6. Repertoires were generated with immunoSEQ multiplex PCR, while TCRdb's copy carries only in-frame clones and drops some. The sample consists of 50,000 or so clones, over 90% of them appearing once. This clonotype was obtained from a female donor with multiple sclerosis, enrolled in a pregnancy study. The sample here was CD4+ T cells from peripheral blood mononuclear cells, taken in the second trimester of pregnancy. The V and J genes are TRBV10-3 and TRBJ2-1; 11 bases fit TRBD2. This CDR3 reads CAITITSGGYNEQFF. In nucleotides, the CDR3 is TGTGCCATCACGATAACTAGCGGGGGTTACAATGAGCAGTTCTTC.